This is a list of T cell receptor beta chains from one sample in a study of CD8+ T cells in alopecia areata. Profiling relied on immunoSEQ multiplex PCR, and the TCRdb table lists in-frame clones only, not all of them. The sample holds under 350,000 clones, 58% seen once. This sample comprised CD4+ T cells sorted from blood, obtained at week 24, from a patient treated with tofacitinib. The receptors come from a human donor with alopecia areata. Both conserved end residues are part of each CDR3. D genes are given only for firm matches. Where a row states a size, it is once, few, many or the class of an expanded clone; other rows omit it.

D gene	clone size	J gene	CDR3 length	V gene	CDR3 DNA	CDR3 protein
.	.	TRBJ1-4	15	TRBV4-2	TGTGCCAGCAGCCAAGCCGGACAAGGGGATGAAAAACTGTTTTTT	CASSQAGQGDEKLFF
.	.	TRBJ2-7	13	TRBV30	TGTGCCTGGAGTTTTGTTGGTAGTTACGAGCAGTACTTC	CAWSFVGSYEQYF
.	.	TRBJ2-5	13	TRBV5-1	TGCGCCAGCAGCTATAGGGACCAAGAGACCCAGTACTTC	CASSYRDQETQYF
.	.	TRBJ2-1	17	TRBV5-1	TGCGCCAGCAGCCCGGCGGAACAGGGTATATTTTACAATGAGCAGTTCTTC	CASSPAEQGIFYNEQFF
.	.	TRBJ2-1	12	TRBV29-1	TGCAGCGCCGCGACGGGTAGGAATGAGCAGTTCTTC	CSAATGRNEQFF
.	few	TRBJ1-2	11	TRBV2	TGTGCCAGCAGTTACTCCGGGAAAGACACCTTC	CASSYSGKDTF
.	.	TRBJ2-1	16	TRBV7-9	TGTGCCAGCAGCCAACACCTAGGCCAAAAGTACAATGAGCAGTTCTTC	CASSQHLGQKYNEQFF
TRBD1	few	TRBJ2-3	18	TRBV7-6	TGTGCCAGCAGCCCCACGGGACAGGGGGCGGCTAGCACAGATACGCAGTATTTT	CASSPTGQGAASTDTQYF
.	.	TRBJ2-7	14	TRBV19	TGTGCCAGTAGTACCGCACAGGGACCCTACGAGCAGTACTTC	CASSTAQGPYEQYF
.	.	TRBJ2-2	16	TRBV30	TGTGCCTGGAGTACCCAGACACCTGCGAACACCGGGGAGCTGTTTTTT	CAWSTQTPANTGELFF
.	.	TRBJ2-7	14	TRBV29-1	TGCAGCGTCCGAGAGGCGGGGTCAACCTACGAGCAGTACTTC	CSVREAGSTYEQYF
.	.	TRBJ1-5	13	TRBV19	TGTGCCAGTAGTGATAAGTGGGGGCAGCCCCAGCATTTT	CASSDKWGQPQHF
.	once	TRBJ1-1	14	TRBV7-2	TGTGCCAGCAGCTCAATTACGACGCGCGCTGAAGCTTTCTTT	CASSSITTRAEAFF
.	few	TRBJ2-2	14	TRBV7-9	TGTGCCAGCAGCTTATTCGGGGATACCGGGGAGCTGTTTTTT	CASSLFGDTGELFF
.	.	TRBJ1-6	16	TRBV27	TGTGCCAGCAGCCCTTCTTCTGGGGCCACTAATTCACCCCTCCACTTT	CASSPSSGATNSPLHF
.	few	TRBJ2-6	13	TRBV12-5	TGTGCTAGTGTTCCCCCAGGGGCCAACGTCCTGACTTTC	CASVPPGANVLTF